The entry below gives a single TCR beta chain sequence along with its context. The target antigen is unknown. This entry belongs to a study of cytomegalovirus exposure and HLA in healthy donors. Across the whole study: Drawn from HLA-typed donors, about 85 million unique TCRs were held in an early data release.

The CDR3 is 16 amino acids. The V segment lost 0 bases and the J segment 5 bases; nucleotides outside the gene matches: 8. CDR1 is MGHRA and CDR2 is YSYEKL in the germline V gene. The study, taken as a whole, reports: Presence/absence comparisons presumed near-even sequencing depth among donors. The classifier, whose performance was assessed in both the original and validation cohorts, reportedly diagnosed cytomegalovirus status with high specificity and sensitivity.

Primers included in the PCR were 60 Vbeta and 13 Jbeta primers. TCRdb keeps only in-frame clones here, not all; method: immunoSEQ multiplex PCR. The sample has about 160,000 clones, over 60% seen once. This chain uses TRBV4-1 with TRBJ2-7; 9 nucleotides line up with TRBD2. Sequencing used PBMCs. The source of this sequence is a woman aged 40 to 50 in good health and CMV-seronegative. CDR3 sequence: CASSQERRGGRHEQYF. CDR3 coding DNA: TGCGCCAGCAGCCAAGAGAGGCGGGGGGGCCGCCACGAGCAGTACTTC.